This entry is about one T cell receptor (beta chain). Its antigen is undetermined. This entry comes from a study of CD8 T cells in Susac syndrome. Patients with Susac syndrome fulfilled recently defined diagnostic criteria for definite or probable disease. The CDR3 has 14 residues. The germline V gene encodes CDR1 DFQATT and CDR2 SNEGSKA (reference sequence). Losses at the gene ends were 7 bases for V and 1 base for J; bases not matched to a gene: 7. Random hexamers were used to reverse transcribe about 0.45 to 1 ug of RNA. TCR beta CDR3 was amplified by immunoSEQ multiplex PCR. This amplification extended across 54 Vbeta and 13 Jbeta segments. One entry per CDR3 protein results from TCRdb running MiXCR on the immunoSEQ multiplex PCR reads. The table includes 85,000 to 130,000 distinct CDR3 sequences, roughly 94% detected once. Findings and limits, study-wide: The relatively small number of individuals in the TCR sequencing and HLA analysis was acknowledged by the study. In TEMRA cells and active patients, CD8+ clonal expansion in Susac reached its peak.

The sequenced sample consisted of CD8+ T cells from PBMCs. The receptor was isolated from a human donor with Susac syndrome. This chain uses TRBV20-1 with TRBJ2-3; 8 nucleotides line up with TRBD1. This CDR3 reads CSVQDREGTDTQYF. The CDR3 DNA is TGCAGTGTTCAGGACAGGGAGGGCACAGATACGCAGTATTTT.